The clone carrying this T cell receptor (beta chain) was detected once. Its antigen remains unidentified. This sample stems from a study of T cell responses to AZD1222 COVID-19 vaccine. General observations from the study: Clonal diversity was possibly underestimated, and the donors were mostly white British, with more females.

Produced via immunoSEQ multiplex PCR; TCRdb's table is partial and in-frame only. The data contain around 150,000 clones, roughly 88% of them singletons. The sample consisted of peripheral blood, taken 28 days after the second AZD1222 dose. This receptor was taken from an adult who received the AZD1222 COVID-19 vaccine.

The CDR3 DNA follows: TGTGCCAGCAGCTCACTGACAGGGGGCAGCGAGCAGTACTTC. Amino acids: CASSSLTGGSEQYF. This chain connects TRBV7-2 to TRBJ2-7; 10 bases agree with TRBD1. Germline V gene sequence: CDR1 SGHTA, CDR2 FQGNSA. This CDR3 has 14 amino acids. After removal of 4 bases from V and 6 bases from J, the junction contained 6 bases not matched to a gene. Using reference TRBV7-2 and TRBJ2-7 for the parts outside the CDR3, the full variable domain is GAGVSQSPSNKVTEKGKDVELRCDPISGHTALYWYRQSLGQGLEFLIYFQGNSAPDKSGLPSDRFSAERTGGSVSTLTIQRTQQEDSAVYLCASSSLTGGSEQYFGPGTRLTVT.